What follows are 15 T cell receptor beta chains derived from one specimen sequenced in a study of CD8 T cells in Susac syndrome. Random hexamers primed reverse transcription of roughly 0.45 to 1 ug RNA. From the immunoSEQ multiplex PCR reads, TCRdb called clonotypes with MiXCR, one entry per CDR3 protein. The sample yields around 140,000 distinct CDR3 sequences, around 96% seen once. Sequencing was performed on CD4+ T cells from PBMCs. The receptors stem from a human donor with multiple sclerosis.

The rearrangement joins TRBV4-1 to TRBJ1-2; unclear D gene. CDR1 and CDR2 (germline): MGHRA, YSYEKL. The V gene lost 0 bases and the J gene lost 2 bases, with 13 bases spanning the gap. The CDR3 runs 16 residues. The CDR3: CASSQEGTTVNYGYTF. The CDR3 DNA sequence: TGCGCCAGCAGCCAAGAAGGAACGACGGTGAACTATGGCTACACCTTC.

This clonotype showed up just once. The chain carries TRBV20-1 and TRBJ2-7; a weak D match, TRBD1 (6 bases). Trimming removed 2 bases from V and 0 bases from J, with 11 bases in between. CDR1 is DFQATT and CDR2 is SNEGSKA in the germline V gene (reference sequence). The CDR3 extends over 14 amino acids. The CDR3 protein is CSARFQGNSYEQYF. The CDR3 region has the DNA TGCAGTGCTAGATTCCAGGGGAACTCCTACGAGCAGTACTTC.

CDR3 coding DNA: TGTGCCAGCAGCACAGGGGTCCCAGATACGCAGTATTTT. It codes for CASSTGVPDTQYF. This chain uses TRBV7-9 with TRBJ2-3, with 7 positions matching TRBD1. V shed 5 bases and J 4 bases; nucleotides not matched to a gene: 3. CDR1 and CDR2 from the germline V gene are SEHNR and FQNEAQ (reference sequence). This CDR3 comprises 13 residues.

The V and J genes are TRBV7-2 and TRBJ2-5, with D hard to call. The CDR3 has 13 amino acids. V was pared by 5 bases and J by 5 bases, with 12 bases between. The germline V gene encodes CDR1 SGHTA and CDR2 FQGNSA. Here the CDR3 reads CASSPTAGETQYF. Here the CDR3 DNA reads TGTGCCAGCAGCCCGACGGCCGGGGAGACCCAGTACTTC.

The chain carries TRBV5-4 and TRBJ1-1, with a possible D match to TRBD1 (5 bases). V gave up 4 bases and J gave up 3 bases, with 13 bases separating them. Per the germline V gene, CDR1 is SGHNT and CDR2 is YYREEE (reference sequence). There are 14 residues in the CDR3. CDR3 residues: CASSPGVFDTEAFF. The CDR3 DNA reads TGTGCCAGCAGCCCGGGGGTGTTCGACACTGAAGCTTTCTTT. Using reference TRBV5-4 and TRBJ1-1 for the parts outside the CDR3, the full variable domain is ETGVTQSPTHLIKTRGQQVTLRCSSQSGHNTVSWYQQALGQGPQFIFQYYREEENGRGNFPPRFSGLQFPNYSSELNVNALELDDSALYLCASSPGVFDTEAFFGQGTRLTVV.

A single count supports this clonotype. The rearrangement links TRBV24-1 to TRBJ1-2; no firm D call. Germline V gene sequence: CDR1 KGHDR, CDR2 SFDVKD. V lost 5 bases and J 5 bases, leaving 8 bases between the germline ends. There are 12 residues in the CDR3. CDR3 sequence (DNA): TGTGCCACCAGTGCCGGAGCGTATGGCTACACCTTC. The encoded protein is CATSAGAYGYTF.

The chain carries TRBV3-1 and TRBJ2-1; TRBD1 is a possible D gene (5 bases). Germline values: CDR1 LGHDT, CDR2 YNNKEL (reference sequence). The length of the CDR3 is 15 residues. V shed 0 bases and J shed 11 bases, with 17 bases lying between them. The CDR3 is CASSQDVASGHKQFF. The CDR3 DNA reads as TGTGCCAGCAGCCAAGATGTGGCTAGTGGACACAAGCAGTTCTTC.

V gene TRBV7-8 combines with J gene TRBJ1-2; possible D gene TRBD1, 6 bases. The CDR3 contains 14 residues. CDR1 SGHVS and CDR2 FQNEAQ come from the germline V gene. Trimming removed 1 base from V and 6 bases from J, with 12 bases in between. The CDR3 sequence: CASSLVAGEHGYTF. DNA for the CDR3: TGTGCCAGCAGCTTAGTGGCAGGGGAGCATGGCTACACCTTC.

This chain connects TRBV5-1 to TRBJ2-1; D gene uncertain. Germline values: CDR1 SGHRS, CDR2 YFSETQ. This CDR3 is 14 amino acids long. Trimming cost V 1 base and J 6 bases, with 11 bases left between them. The CDR3 sequence: CASSLPSFTNEQFF. For the CDR3, the DNA is TGCGCCAGCAGCTTGCCTAGTTTCACCAATGAGCAGTTCTTC.

The chain carries TRBV7-9 and TRBJ2-1, with D hard to call. From germline, CDR1 is SEHNR and CDR2 FQNEAQ (reference sequence). This CDR3 comprises 14 residues. The V end lost 6 bases, the J end lost 8 bases, and 17 bases lay between the germline ends. Written as DNA, the CDR3 is TGTGCCAGCAGTCGTACCCCCTCCCGCGATGAGCAGTTCTTC. This codes for CASSRTPSRDEQFF. The variable domain in full, completed from reference TRBV7-9 and TRBJ2-1, reads DTGVSQNPRHKITKRGQNVTFRCDPISEHNRLYWYRQTLGQGPEFLTYFQNEAQLEKSRLLSDRFSAERPKGSFSTLEIQRTEQGDSAMYLCASSRTPSRDEQFFGPGTRLTVL.

This clonotype is a singleton in its sample. This chain joins TRBV6-1 and TRBJ2-7; 8 nucleotides agree with TRBD1. The trim removed 6 bases at V and 2 bases at J, leaving 0 bases unmatched. Per the germline V gene, CDR1 is MNHNS and CDR2 is SASEGT. The CDR3 runs to 12 residues. CDR3 sequence (DNA): TGTGCCAGCAGGGACAGGGCCTACGAGCAGTACTTC. Its translation: CASRDRAYEQYF.

The V gene is TRBV13, the J gene TRBJ2-7, with a weak D call TRBD2 (6 bases). The CDR3 consists of 15 residues. Germline loops: CDR1 PRHDT, CDR2 FYEKMQ (reference sequence). V shed 6 bases and J shed 3 bases, with 18 bases lying between them. DNA for the CDR3: TGTGCCAGCAGACTCGGGGGTGTGACTCTCTACGAGCAGTACTTC. Protein product: CASRLGGVTLYEQYF.

V usage is TRBV12-3 or TRBV12-4 and J usage is TRBJ2-4; TRBD2 matches at 8 bases. CDR3 length equals 12 residues. Trimming at V came to 8 bases and at J to 6 bases, leaving 3 bases not matched to a gene. This CDR3 is CASGTSPNIQYF. Written as DNA, the CDR3 is TGTGCCAGCGGGACTAGTCCAAACATTCAGTACTTC.

The chain is built from TRBV2 and TRBJ2-1; maybe TRBD2 (5 bases). The CDR3 has 15 residues. V was pared by 6 bases and J by 0 bases, with 12 bases between. Germline V CDR1 and CDR2: SNHLY, FYNNEI. In nucleotides, the CDR3 is TGTGCCAGCAGGGTGAGCGGACCCTCCTACAATGAGCAGTTCTTC. Protein: CASRVSGPSYNEQFF. The whole variable domain, remainder taken from reference TRBV2 and TRBJ2-1, is EPEVTQTPSHQVTQMGQEVILRCVPISNHLYFYWYRQILGQKVEFLVSFYNNEISEKSEIFDDQFSVERPDGSNFTLKIRSTKLEDSAMYFCASRVSGPSYNEQFFGPGTRLTVL.

The V and J genes are TRBV9 and TRBJ1-2; D is possibly TRBD1 (5 bases). Trimming shortened V by 2 bases and J by 3 bases, and 8 bases separated the two germline ends. This CDR3 is built from 13 residues. Germline V gene sequence: CDR1 SGDLS, CDR2 YYNGEE. In DNA, the CDR3 is TGTGCCAGCAGCGTGTGGGGCGACTATGGCTACACCTTC. Encoded protein: CASSVWGDYGYTF.